This T cell receptor beta chain stems from a study of vaccination effects on CD4 cells after COVID-19. Prior to sequencing, the ViraFEST assay stimulated PBMC with viral peptide pools, which expanded the antigen-specific CD4+ T cells. Isolating CD4+ T cells followed more than eight days of culture. Participants were vaccinated with two doses of either the BNT162b2 or mRNA-1273 vaccine. People in the vaccine group had not been infected with SARS-CoV-2 before, and their nucleocapsid antibodies were negative. The protocol was immunoSEQ multiplex PCR, while the TCRdb copy is restricted to in-frame clones and leaves out a portion. The table includes 25,000 to 35,000 clones, 83% detected once. Details on this clone: What it binds is unknown.

CDR1 is SGHDN, CDR2 FVKESK, per germline. V was cut by 1 base and J by 6 bases, with 9 bases left in between. The CDR3 runs 13 residues. The V gene is TRBV14, the J gene TRBJ1-1; D not resolved. The receptor comes from a human donor who received a COVID-19 vaccine. Some clones in this sample may be carry-over from other donors' samples. The starting material was CD4+ T cells from PBMCs cultured with HCoV-NL63 spike peptides, obtained after COVID-19 vaccination. CDR3 sequence (DNA): TGTGCCAGCAGCCAAGTCCGGGTTTCTGAAGCTTTCTTT. Its protein is CASSQVRVSEAFF.